These 16 T cell receptor beta chains originate from one sample sequenced in a study of T cells in Graves' hyperthyroidism and ophthalmopathy. RNA transcripts yielded amplified TCR beta CDR3 regions. First-round RT-PCR targeting the TCR CDR3 was performed with the HTBI primer set. TCRdb processed the multiplex PCR reads anew with MiXCR; each CDR3 protein has one entry. The profile covers 550,000 to 600,000 distinct CDR3 sequences, with over 15% appearing a single time and 15% to 20% taken by the ten largest. The material sequenced was blood. These receptors were collected from a woman in her late teens or twenties with Graves' hyperthyroidism.

This clonotype was picked up a small number of times. The rearrangement links TRBV24-1 to TRBJ2-1; perhaps TRBD2 as D (5 bases). CDR3 length: 13 amino acids. Germline CDR1 is KGHDR and CDR2 is SFDVKD. The V and J ends lost 9 bases and 6 bases respectively, with 14 bases between them. The CDR3, as DNA: TGTGCCACCCAAGGGTGGGAGACCAATGAGCAGTTCTTC. Residues: CATQGWETNEQFF.

Comment on this clonotype: This may come from a read error, since a much larger clone is one base off. The chain recombines TRBV20-1 with TRBJ2-7; 10 bases line up with TRBD1. CDR1 DFQATT and CDR2 SNEGSKA come from the germline V gene (reference sequence). The CDR3 totals 13 residues. CDR3 in amino acids: CSAVDRGPYERYF. The CDR3 coding sequence is TGCAGTGCCGTCGACAGGGGGCCCTACGAGCGGTACTTC.

This clonotype has ten or more counts. V gene TRBV6-1 combines with J gene TRBJ1-2; the D is unclear. V dropped 1 base and J dropped 2 bases, with 8 bases sitting between them. Per germline, CDR1 MNHNS and CDR2 SASEGT. The CDR3 consists of 14 residues. The CDR3 nucleotides are TGTGCCAGCAGTGAAGGTCCCGCGAACTATGGCTACACCTTC. Translating gives CASSEGPANYGYTF.

In regard to this clonotype: At one boundary the junction diverges from the germline segment, which might be a read error. This chain joins TRBV5-1 and TRBJ1-1, with 7 bases lining up with TRBD1. This CDR3 contains 15 residues. The germline V gene has CDR1 SGHRS and CDR2 YFSETQ. CDR3 sequence (DNA): TGCGCCAGCAGCTTGGCCAGGGGGGGAAACACTGAAGTTTTCTTT. Translating gives CASSLARGGNTEVFF.

This clonotype was recorded a few times. The V call is TRBV6-1, the J call TRBJ2-7; D is unresolved. V was clipped by 4 bases and J by 0 bases, with 7 bases between them. The CDR3 is 13 residues long. From germline, CDR1 is MNHNS and CDR2 SASEGT. CDR3 region: CASSVAHSYEQYF. The CDR3 nucleotides are TGTGCCAGCAGTGTTGCCCACTCCTACGAGCAGTACTTC.

This clonotype was detected ten times or more. The chain has TRBV7-2 and TRBJ1-5; the match to TRBD1 covers 7 bases. Unmatched junction bases numbered 3, after V lost 5 bases and J lost 2 bases. The CDR3 spans 14 residues. The germline gives CDR1 SGHTA, CDR2 FQGNSA. The CDR3 loop reads CASSTTGGNQPQHF. In DNA, the CDR3 is TGTGCCAGCAGCACTACAGGGGGCAATCAGCCCCAGCATTTT.

This chain connects TRBV18 to TRBJ1-4, with D possibly matching TRBD1 (6 bases). V lost 3 bases, J lost 10 bases, and 24 bases lay in between. The V gene's germline CDR1 is KGHSH and CDR2 LQKENI. The CDR3 sequence is 17 residues long. In nucleotides, the CDR3 is TGTGCCAGCTCACCTGATGGAGCCGGGACACCGAGGGGAAAACTGTTTTTT. Translation gives CASSPDGAGTPRGKLFF.

In this sample, this clonotype turned up many times. The chain combines TRBV6-2 or TRBV6-3 with TRBJ2-1, with 14 bases lining up with TRBD2. The J segment lost 10 bases and the V segment lost 5 bases, leaving 13 bases of the junction unmatched. The CDR3 contains 17 residues. CDR1 is MNHEY, CDR2 SVGEGT, per germline. In nucleotides, the CDR3 is TGTGCCAGCAGTCAGGGACTAGCGGGGGACAATCGAGGGGAGCAGTTCTTC. This codes for CASSQGLAGDNRGEQFF.

There are many counts of this clonotype. The chain uses TRBV24-1 and TRBJ2-5, with D tentatively TRBD1 or TRBD2 (5 bases each). This CDR3 is built from 14 residues. Germline loops: CDR1 KGHDR, CDR2 SFDVKD. V was shortened by 5 bases and J by 1 base, with 10 bases between the two germline ends. CDR3 protein: CATSVPGPQETQYF. The DNA for the CDR3 is TGTGCCACCAGTGTACCGGGACCCCAAGAGACCCAGTACTTC.

CDR3 loop: CASSQDPGGPTTELFF. The CDR3 DNA reads as TGTGCCAGCAGCCAAGACCCAGGGGGCCCTACAACGGAACTGTTTTTT. The gene calls are TRBV3-1 and TRBJ1-4; 8 bases line up with TRBD1. CDR1 and CDR2 (germline): LGHDT, YNNKEL (reference sequence). The CDR3 spans 16 residues. The junction had 12 bases not matched to a gene; V was cut back by 0 bases and J by 12 bases. Based on the CDR3 plus reference TRBV3-1 and TRBJ1-4, the full variable domain is DTAVSQTPKYLVTQMGNDKSIKCEQNLGHDTMYWYKQDSKKFLKIMFSYNNKELIINETVPNRFSPKSPDKAHLNLHINSLELGDSAVYFCASSQDPGGPTTELFFGSGTQLSVL.

There are a few counts of this clonotype. The chain links TRBV11-2 to TRBJ2-1, with D perhaps matching TRBD2 (6 bases). This CDR3 is built from 18 residues. From germline, CDR1 is SGHAT and CDR2 FQNNGV. V gave up 1 base and J gave up 3 bases, with 19 bases separating them. The CDR3 is CASSLGLGGLQLYNEQFF. CDR3 nucleotide sequence: TGTGCCAGCAGCTTAGGACTAGGCGGTCTTCAACTCTACAATGAGCAGTTCTTC. The whole variable domain, filled in from reference TRBV11-2 and TRBJ2-1, reads EAGVAQSPRYKIIEKRQSVAFWCNPISGHATLYWYQQILGQGPKLLIQFQNNGVVDDSQLPKDRFSAERLKGVDSTLKIQPAKLEDSAVYLCASSLGLGGLQLYNEQFFGPGTRLTVL.

DNA for the CDR3: TGTGCCAGCAGCGAAACCGGGACCGCCTCCTACGAGCAGTACTTC. It specifies CASSETGTASYEQYF. The chain carries TRBV7-9 and TRBJ2-7; the D call may be TRBD1 or TRBD2 (5 bases each). V gave up 5 bases and J gave up 0 bases, with 14 bases separating them. The germline V gene has CDR1 SEHNR and CDR2 FQNEAQ (reference sequence). The CDR3 runs 15 residues.

The chain has TRBV4-3 and TRBJ2-3; 8 positions match TRBD2. This CDR3 spans 16 amino acids. The V and J ends lost 0 bases and 1 base, in that order; junction bases with no gene match: 3. Per the germline V gene, CDR1 is LGHNA and CDR2 is YSLEER. This CDR3 is CASSQDQAGGTDTQYF. CDR3 DNA: TGCGCCAGCAGCCAAGATCAAGCGGGGGGCACAGATACGCAGTATTTT.

The chain joins TRBV7-9 to TRBJ2-5; the match to TRBD1 covers 9 bases. Looked up from germline, CDR1 is SEHNR and CDR2 is FQNEAQ (reference sequence). This CDR3 contains 14 residues. V lost 6 bases, J lost 4 bases, and 6 bases stayed unmatched. In nucleotides, the CDR3 is TGTGCCAGCAGACATACAGGGGGCGTAGAGACCCAGTACTTC. It translates to CASRHTGGVETQYF.

The chain combines TRBV10-2 with TRBJ2-7, with TRBD2 matching 10 bases. Germline assignment: CDR1 WSHSY and CDR2 SAAADI. This CDR3 has 13 amino acids. The ends lost 11 bases at V and 6 bases at J; junction bases unmatched: 10. For the CDR3, the DNA is TGCGCCGCTTCCGGGACTAGCGTGGCCGAGCAGTACTTC. Translating gives CAASGTSVAEQYF.

The chain is built from TRBV12-3 or TRBV12-4 and TRBJ1-2, with unresolved D. V gave up 6 bases and J gave up 7 bases, with 12 bases separating them. The CDR3 covers 12 residues. The CDR3 loop is CASRTLGSGYTF. CDR3 nucleotides: TGTGCCAGCAGAACGCTAGGGTCTGGCTACACCTTC.